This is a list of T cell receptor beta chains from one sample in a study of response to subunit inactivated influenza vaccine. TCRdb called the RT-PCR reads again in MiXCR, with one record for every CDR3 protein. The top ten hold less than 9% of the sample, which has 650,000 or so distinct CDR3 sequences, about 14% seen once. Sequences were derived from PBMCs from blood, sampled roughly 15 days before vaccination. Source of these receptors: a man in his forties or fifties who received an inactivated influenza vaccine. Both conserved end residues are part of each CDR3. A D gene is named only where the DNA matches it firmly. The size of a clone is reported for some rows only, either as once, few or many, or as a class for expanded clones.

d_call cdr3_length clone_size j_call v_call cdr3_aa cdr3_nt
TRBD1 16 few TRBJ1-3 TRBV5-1 CASSWDRTNSGNTIYF TGCGCCAGCAGCTGGGACAGAACGAACTCTGGAAACACCATATATTTT
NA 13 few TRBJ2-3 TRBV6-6 CASSLQSTDTQYF TGTGCCAGCAGTTTACAGAGCACAGATACGCAGTATTTT
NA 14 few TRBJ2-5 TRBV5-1 CASSLVFGEETQYF TGCGCCAGCAGCTTGGTCTTTGGTGAAGAGACCCAGTACTTC
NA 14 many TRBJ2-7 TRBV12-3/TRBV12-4 CASSLGHQTYEQYF TGTGCCAGCAGTCTGGGACACCAGACCTACGAGCAGTACTTC
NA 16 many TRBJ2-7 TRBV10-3 CAISKRTLEGVNEQYF TGTGCCATCAGTAAGAGGACCCTCGAAGGTGTCAACGAGCAGTACTTC
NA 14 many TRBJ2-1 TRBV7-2 CASTPGGLGNEQFF TGTGCCAGCACCCCTGGGGGCTTGGGGAATGAGCAGTTCTTC
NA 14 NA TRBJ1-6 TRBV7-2 CASSLAPDHSPLHF TGTGCCAGCAGCTTAGCCCCCGACCATTCACCCCTCCACTTT
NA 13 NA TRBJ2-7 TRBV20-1 CSASKGSSYEQYF TGCAGTGCTAGTAAGGGGAGTTCCTACGAGCAGTACTTC
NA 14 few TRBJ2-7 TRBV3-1 CASAPSASLYEQYF TGTGCCAGCGCTCCCTCGGCTAGCTTGTACGAGCAGTACTTC
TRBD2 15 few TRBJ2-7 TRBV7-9 CASSPPGTNRNEQYF TGTGCCAGCAGCCCACCGGGGACTAATAGGAACGAGCAGTACTTC
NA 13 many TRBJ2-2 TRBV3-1 CASSPRGPGELFF TGTGCCAGCAGCCCCCGGGGGCCGGGGGAGCTGTTTTTT
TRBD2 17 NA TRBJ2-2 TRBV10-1 CASSLRGLAGNTGELFF TGCGCCAGCAGTCTCCGGGGGCTAGCGGGGAACACCGGGGAGCTGTTTTTT
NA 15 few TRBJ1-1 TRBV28 CASSYPGTVNTEAFF TGTGCCAGCAGTTACCCCGGGACGGTGAACACTGAAGCTTTCTTT
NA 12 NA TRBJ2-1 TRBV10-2 CASTVGYNEQFF TGCGCCAGCACCGTGGGGTACAATGAGCAGTTCTTC
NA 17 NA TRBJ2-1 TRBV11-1 CASSPDSSTSSYNEQFF TGTGCCAGCAGCCCAGACTCTTCAACCAGCTCCTACAATGAGCAGTTCTTC
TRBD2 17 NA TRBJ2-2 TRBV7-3 CASSLTREQANTGELFF TGTGCCAGCAGCCTGACGCGGGAGCAAGCGAACACCGGGGAGCTGTTTTTT
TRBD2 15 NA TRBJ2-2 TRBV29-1 CSVGLAGRRNGELFF TGCAGCGTTGGGCTAGCGGGGCGGAGAAATGGGGAGCTGTTTTTT
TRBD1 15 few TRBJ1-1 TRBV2 CASRDAGTENTEAFF TGTGCCAGCAGGGACGCCGGGACAGAGAACACTGAAGCTTTCTTT
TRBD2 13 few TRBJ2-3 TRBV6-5 CASSYWGGDTQYF TGTGCCAGCAGTTACTGGGGGGGAGATACGCAGTATTTT
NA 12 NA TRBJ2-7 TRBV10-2 CATRGTDYEQYF TGCGCCACCCGGGGGACAGACTACGAGCAGTACTTC
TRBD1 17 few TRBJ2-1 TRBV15 CATSRDLGQGTYNEQFF TGTGCCACCAGCAGAGACCTGGGACAGGGGACCTACAATGAGCAGTTCTTC
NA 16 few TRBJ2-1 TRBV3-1 CASSQNSGFSYNEQFF TGTGCCAGCAGCCAGAACAGCGGGTTCTCCTACAATGAGCAGTTCTTC
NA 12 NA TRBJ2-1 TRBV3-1 CASSHLMNEQFF TGTGCCAGCAGCCATTTAATGAATGAGCAGTTCTTC
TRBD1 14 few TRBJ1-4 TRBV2 CASSGTGFDEKLFF TGTGCCAGCAGCGGGACAGGTTTTGATGAAAAACTGTTTTTT
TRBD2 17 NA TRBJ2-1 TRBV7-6 CASSLGEAGGPGNEQFF TGTGCCAGCAGCTTAGGTGAAGCGGGGGGGCCGGGCAATGAGCAGTTCTTC
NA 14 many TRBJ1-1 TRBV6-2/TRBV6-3 CASMWTAFNTEAFF TGTGCCAGCATGTGGACAGCTTTTAACACTGAAGCTTTCTTT
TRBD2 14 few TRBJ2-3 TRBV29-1 CSVEDPTSGDTQYF TGCAGCGTTGAAGATCCCACTAGCGGAGATACGCAGTATTTT
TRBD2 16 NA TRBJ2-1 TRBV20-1 CSARVAGGTSYNEQFF TGCAGTGCTAGAGTAGCGGGAGGGACCTCCTACAATGAGCAGTTCTTC
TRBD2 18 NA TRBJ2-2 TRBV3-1 CASSPGRRTSGRSGELFF TGTGCCAGCAGCCCCGGTAGGAGGACTAGCGGGAGATCCGGGGAGCTGTTTTTT
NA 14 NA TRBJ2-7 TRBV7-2 CASSSVSGVYEQYF TGTGCCAGCAGTTCAGTATCAGGGGTCTACGAGCAGTACTTC
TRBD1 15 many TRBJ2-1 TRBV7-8 CASSLERGPYNEQFF TGTGCCAGCAGCTTAGAGAGGGGGCCCTACAATGAGCAGTTCTTC
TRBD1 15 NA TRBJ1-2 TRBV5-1 CASSLTGDRGYGYTF TGCGCCAGCAGCTTGACAGGGGATCGGGGCTATGGCTACACCTTC
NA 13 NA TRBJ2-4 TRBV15 CATALERQNIQYF TGTGCCACCGCCTTGGAGCGGCAAAACATTCAGTACTTC
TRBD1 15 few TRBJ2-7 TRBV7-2 CASSRNWGQGYEQYF TGTGCCAGCAGCCGGAATTGGGGACAGGGCTACGAGCAGTACTTC
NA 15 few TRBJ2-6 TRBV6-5 CASSSQGRGANVLTF TGTGCCAGCAGTTCTCAGGGACGTGGGGCCAACGTCCTGACTTTC
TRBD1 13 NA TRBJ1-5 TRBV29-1 CSATDRVGQPQHF TGCAGCGCCACCGACAGGGTGGGTCAGCCCCAGCATTTT
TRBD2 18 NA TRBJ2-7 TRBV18 CASSLTSGSKVGSYEQYF TGTGCCAGCTCACTGACTAGCGGGAGTAAGGTCGGGTCCTACGAGCAGTACTTC
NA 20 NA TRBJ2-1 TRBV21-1 CASSKVGSSFGEANPNEQFF TGTGCCAGCAGCAAAGTTGGGTCGTCGTTTGGGGAAGCTAACCCCAATGAGCAGTTCTTC
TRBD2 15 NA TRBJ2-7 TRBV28 CASSLVAGRAYEQYF TGTGCCAGCAGTTTGGTAGCGGGCAGGGCGTACGAGCAGTACTTT
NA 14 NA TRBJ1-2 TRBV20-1 CSARGGPANYGYTF TGCAGTGCTAGAGGAGGGCCCGCTAACTATGGCTACACCTTC
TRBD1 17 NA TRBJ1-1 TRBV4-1 CASSQAQGAGGNTEAFF TGCGCCAGCAGCCAGGCGCAGGGGGCTGGGGGGAACACTGAAGCTTTCTTT
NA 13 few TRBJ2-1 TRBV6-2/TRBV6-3 CASKEPQGNEQFF TGTGCCAGCAAGGAGCCCCAGGGGAATGAGCAGTTCTTC
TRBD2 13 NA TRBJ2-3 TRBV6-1 CASKAGITDTQYF TGTGCCTCAAAAGCGGGAATCACAGATACGCAGTATTTT
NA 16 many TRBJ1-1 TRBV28 CASSSRVGGYNTEAFF TGTGCCAGCAGTTCAAGGGTTGGAGGGTATAACACTGAAGCTTTCTTT
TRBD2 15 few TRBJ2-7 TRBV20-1 CSARGLAGLSYEQYF TGCAGTGCTAGAGGACTAGCGGGCCTCTCCTACGAGCAGTACTTC
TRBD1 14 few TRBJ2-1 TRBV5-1 CASTSGGRYNEQFF TGCGCCAGCACCTCAGGGGGCCGATACAATGAGCAGTTCTTC
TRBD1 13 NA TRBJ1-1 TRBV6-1 CASSPLRGGRAFF TGTGCCAGCAGTCCCCTCAGGGGGGGAAGGGCTTTCTTT
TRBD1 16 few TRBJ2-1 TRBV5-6 CASSSQLRTGGYEQFF TGTGCCAGCAGCTCTCAACTAAGGACAGGGGGCTATGAGCAGTTCTTC